Described below is a single T cell receptor beta chain sequence and its context. Its binding antigen is unknown. No much larger clone is present one base from it, and per-base qualities are unavailable. This record belongs to a study of T cell responses to AZD1222 COVID-19 vaccine (dated by TCRdb to about 2021). For the study in its entirety: TCR sequencing was performed for about 250 trial participants, of whom about 200 were given two doses of AZD1222 and roughly 25 were given two doses of MenACWY control vaccine. Trial participants were enrolled into age subgroups of 18-55, 56-69 and 70-plus years, which contained around 150, 28 and 57 TCR-sequenced participants, respectively.

The CDR3 regions of human TCRbeta chains were subjected to immunosequencing. The paper's data handling went like this. Repertoire TCRs were checked for matches against a reference library of SARS-CoV-2-specific TCRs that had been generated using the MIRA antigen-specificity platform. Breadth meant the fraction of unique TCRs that were SARS-CoV-2-associated, whereas depth meant the fraction of total T cells that were SARS-CoV-2-associated. Using the MIRA data, each spike-specific TCR was assigned both to the spike region to which the TCR was reactive and to a CD4 or CD8 class. Log10-transformed breadth and depth values were compared by one-way ANOVA with Sidak's multiple comparisons tests. The table was pulled from immuneACCESS by TCRdb, which kept in-frame rearrangements only. Such tables lose some clones; where checked, under half of the loss comes from unresolved V genes, and the rest has no known cause. The V and J calls and the clone size are those of that table, but D and trimming were determined from the DNA. The sample records about 120,000 clones, approximately 89% of which are singletons. The ten biggest clones cover under 6.5% of the sample.

Clipping removes 6 bases from V and 9 bases from J, with 6 as the unmatched junction base count. The CDR3, from cysteine to phenylalanine, totals 14 residues. Here the CDR3 DNA is all that survives: 42 bases in frame from base 1. For CDR1 and CDR2, the germline V gene lists MDHEN and SYDVKM. What this sample's time point label stands for: about 28 days (+/-7) after the second vaccine dose. AZD1222 recipients with second doses at about 4 weeks or about 12 weeks were pooled, because spike-specific TCR depth and breadth did not differ between schedules. Samples from vaccinated people were obtained from the UK trials COV001 and COV002, which included a single-blind randomized controlled phase 2/3 trial of AZD1222 (ChAdOx1 nCoV-19) in healthy adults. For TCRbeta chain sequencing, PBMC samples were collected from trial participants at day 0 and at day 28 after the second dose. The full study reports these points: A significant rise in spike-specific TCR breadth and depth was observed after two AZD1222 doses relative to day 0 and relative to MenACWY recipients. Participants were mostly white British and included more females than males, and it was suggested by the authors that clonal diversity may have been underestimated. Vaccine-associated CD4 TCRs spanned the whole spike protein, with dominant responses in regions 160-218 and 743-854. Conclusions about previously exposed vaccinees were limited because only a handful of AZD1222 recipients were SARS-CoV-2 seropositive at baseline. Because no samples from the day 14 peak response were available, repertoires could be characterized only after the peak T cell response. The 56-69-year group was small, and its depth increase did not reach significance, likely because of low power. Reportedly, close to half of the unique spike-specific TCRs recognized epitopes lying outside the regions that are mutated in the B.1.351 and B.1.1.7 variants.

The chain employs TRBV28 and TRBJ1-6, with 9 middle bases fitting TRBD1. The sequenced sample was peripheral blood, obtained 28 days after the second AZD1222 dose. This TCR was recovered from an adult who received the AZD1222 COVID-19 vaccine. The CDR3 region has the sequence CASRSGQGTSPLHF. The DNA is TGTGCCAGCAGGAGCGGACAGGGGACTTCACCCCTCCACTTT.